This entry concerns a single T cell receptor (beta chain). This entry belongs to a study of blood T cell repertoires in COVID-19. Study overall: The United States, Italy and Spain were the sources of the acute and convalescent COVID-19 samples. The analysed material was cDNA or gDNA that came from T cells, B-cell-depleted T cells, or PBMCs.

Trimming cost V 8 bases and J 3 bases; bases outside gene matches: 11. The germline V gene encodes CDR1 SGHNT and CDR2 YENEEA. The CDR3 runs to 16 residues. How the authors handled the data: Reference gene primer amplification yielded estimated nucleated cell counts. Using immunoSEQ multiplex PCR, the repertoire was profiled, and TCRdb retains in-frame clones only, with some absent. V and J calls and clone size come straight from that table; D and trimming were deduced from the DNA. The data contain about 74,000 clones, about nine tenths of them singletons. Sequenced: peripheral blood. The chain employs TRBV11-3 and TRBJ2-1, with TRBD1 identical over 9 bases. The origin of this receptor is a woman aged 80 or over with active or convalescent COVID-19. CDR3 sequence reads: CASSPARQGGYNEQFF. CDR3 nucleotides: TGTGCCAGCTCTCCGGCCCGACAGGGGGGCTACAATGAGCAGTTCTTC.